The sequence of this TCR beta chain was determined in a study of control samples from healthy donors and cancer patients. The trim removed 5 bases at V and 3 bases at J, leaving 7 bases unmatched. Germline loops: CDR1 LNHDA, CDR2 SQIVND (reference sequence). The CDR3 runs 14 residues. Profiled with immunoSEQ multiplex PCR; TCRdb holds only in-frame clones, not every one. Here the sample spans 100,000 to 130,000 clones, approximately 84% being singletons. This receptor was obtained from a man between 18 and 35 years old in good health. The sample taken for sequencing was blood. The chain links TRBV19 to TRBJ2-7; 7 nucleotides match TRBD1. CDR3 loop: CASSPGQVHYEQYF. The CDR3 nucleotides read TGTGCCAGTAGTCCAGGACAGGTACACTACGAGCAGTACTTC.